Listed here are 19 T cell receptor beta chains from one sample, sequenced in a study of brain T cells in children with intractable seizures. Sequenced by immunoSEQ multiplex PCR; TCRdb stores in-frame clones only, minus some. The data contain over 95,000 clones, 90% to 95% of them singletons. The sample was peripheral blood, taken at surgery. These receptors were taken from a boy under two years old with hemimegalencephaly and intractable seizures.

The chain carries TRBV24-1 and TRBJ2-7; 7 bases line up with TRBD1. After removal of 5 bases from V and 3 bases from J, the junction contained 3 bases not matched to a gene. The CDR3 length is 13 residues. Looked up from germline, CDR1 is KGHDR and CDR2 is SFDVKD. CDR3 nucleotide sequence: TGTGCCACCAGTGGGCAGGGGGACTACGAGCAGTACTTC. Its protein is CATSGQGDYEQYF.

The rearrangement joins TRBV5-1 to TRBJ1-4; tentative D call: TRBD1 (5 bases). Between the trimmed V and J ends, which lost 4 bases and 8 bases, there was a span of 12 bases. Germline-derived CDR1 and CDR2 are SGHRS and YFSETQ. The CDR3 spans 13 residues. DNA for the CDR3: TGCGCCAGCAGCGGGCAGGGAGGGGAAAAACTGTTTTTT. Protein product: CASSGQGGEKLFF. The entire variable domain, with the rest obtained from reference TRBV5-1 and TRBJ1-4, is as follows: KAGVTQTPRYLIKTRGQQVTLSCSPISGHRSVSWYQQTPGQGLQFLFEYFSETQRNKGNFPGRFSGRQFSNSRSEMNVSTLELGDSALYLCASSGQGGEKLFFGSGTQLSVL.

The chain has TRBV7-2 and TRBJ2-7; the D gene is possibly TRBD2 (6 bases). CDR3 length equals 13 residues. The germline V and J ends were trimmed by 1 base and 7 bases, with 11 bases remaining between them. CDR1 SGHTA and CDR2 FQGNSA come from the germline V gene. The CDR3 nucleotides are TGTGCCAGCAGCTTAGGGGCTGGGGGGGAGCAGTACTTC. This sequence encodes CASSLGAGGEQYF.

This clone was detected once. CDR3 sequence (DNA): TGTGCCAGCTCACCACAGCGAAAGCAGTTCTTC. It codes for CASSPQRKQFF. J is TRBJ2-1 and V is TRBV18; no clear D. V was cut by 1 base and J by 11 bases, with 6 bases left in between. The CDR3 sequence is 11 residues long. Per the germline V gene, CDR1 is KGHSH and CDR2 is LQKENI.

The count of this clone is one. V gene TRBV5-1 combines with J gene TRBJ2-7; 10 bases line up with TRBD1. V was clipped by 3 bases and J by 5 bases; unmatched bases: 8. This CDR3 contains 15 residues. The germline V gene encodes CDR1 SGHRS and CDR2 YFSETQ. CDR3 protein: CASSSVAGQGHEQYF. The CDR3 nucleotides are TGCGCCAGCAGCTCAGTAGCGGGACAGGGGCACGAGCAGTACTTC.

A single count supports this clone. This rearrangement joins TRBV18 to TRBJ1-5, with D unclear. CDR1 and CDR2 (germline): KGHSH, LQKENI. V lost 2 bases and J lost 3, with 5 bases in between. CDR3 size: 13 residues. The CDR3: CASSPTDNQPQHF. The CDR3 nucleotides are TGTGCCAGCTCACCAACGGACAATCAGCCCCAGCATTTT.

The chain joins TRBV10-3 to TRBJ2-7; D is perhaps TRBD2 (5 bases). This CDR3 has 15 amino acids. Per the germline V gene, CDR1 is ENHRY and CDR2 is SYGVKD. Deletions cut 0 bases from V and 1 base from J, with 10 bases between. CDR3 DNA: TGTGCCATCAGTGAGTCAAGCGGCCATTCCTACGAGCAGTACTTC. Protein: CAISESSGHSYEQYF.

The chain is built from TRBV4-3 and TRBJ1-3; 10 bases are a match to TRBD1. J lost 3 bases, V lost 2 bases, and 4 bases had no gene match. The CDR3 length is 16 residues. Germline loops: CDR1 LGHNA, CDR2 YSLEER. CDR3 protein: CASSQTTGGLGNTIYF. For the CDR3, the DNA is TGCGCCAGCAGCCAAACGACAGGGGGCCTTGGAAACACCATATATTTT.

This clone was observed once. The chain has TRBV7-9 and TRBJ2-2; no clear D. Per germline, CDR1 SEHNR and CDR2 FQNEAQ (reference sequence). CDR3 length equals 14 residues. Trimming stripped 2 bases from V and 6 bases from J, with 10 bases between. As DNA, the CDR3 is TGTGCCAGCAGCTTAAGACTGGCGCCCGGGGAGCTGTTTTTT. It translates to CASSLRLAPGELFF.

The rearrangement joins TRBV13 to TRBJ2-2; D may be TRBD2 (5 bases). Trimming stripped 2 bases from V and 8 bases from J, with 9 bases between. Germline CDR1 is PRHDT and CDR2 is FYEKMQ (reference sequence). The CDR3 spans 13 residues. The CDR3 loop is CASSLSSGGELFF. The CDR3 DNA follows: TGTGCCAGCAGCTTAAGTTCGGGAGGGGAGCTGTTTTTT.

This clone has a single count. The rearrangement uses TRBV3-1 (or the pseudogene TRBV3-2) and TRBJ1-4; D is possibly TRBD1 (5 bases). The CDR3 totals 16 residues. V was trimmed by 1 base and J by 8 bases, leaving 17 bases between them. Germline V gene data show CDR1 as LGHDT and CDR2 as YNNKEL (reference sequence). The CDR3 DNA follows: TGTGCCAGCAGCCAAGTCACTCGGGGGAGGCGGGAAAAACTGTTTTTT. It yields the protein CASSQVTRGRREKLFF.

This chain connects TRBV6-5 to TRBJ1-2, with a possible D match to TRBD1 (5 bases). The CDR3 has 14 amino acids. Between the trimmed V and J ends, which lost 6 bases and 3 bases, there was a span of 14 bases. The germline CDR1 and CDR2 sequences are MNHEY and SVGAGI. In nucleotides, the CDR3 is TGTGCCAGCAGGGCCGGGGGGGAGGACTATGGCTACACCTTC. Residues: CASRAGGEDYGYTF.

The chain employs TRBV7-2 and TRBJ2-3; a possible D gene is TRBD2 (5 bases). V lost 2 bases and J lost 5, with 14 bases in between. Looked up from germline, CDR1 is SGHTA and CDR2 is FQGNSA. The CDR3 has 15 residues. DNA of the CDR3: TGTGCCAGCAGCTTAAGAGGGAGTTCGAAAGATACGCAGTATTTT. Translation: CASSLRGSSKDTQYF.

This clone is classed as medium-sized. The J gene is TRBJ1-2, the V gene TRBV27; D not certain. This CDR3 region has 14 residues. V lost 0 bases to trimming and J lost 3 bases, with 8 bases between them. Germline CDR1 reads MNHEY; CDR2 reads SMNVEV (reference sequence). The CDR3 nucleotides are TGTGCCAGCAGTTTATCGCCACGACACTATGGCTACACCTTC. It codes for CASSLSPRHYGYTF.

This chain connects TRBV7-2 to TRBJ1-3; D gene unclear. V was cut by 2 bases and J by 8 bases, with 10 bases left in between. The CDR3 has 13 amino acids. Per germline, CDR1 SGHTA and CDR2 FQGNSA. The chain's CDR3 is CASSLQARDTIYF. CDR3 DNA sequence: TGTGCCAGCAGCTTACAGGCGCGGGACACCATATATTTT.

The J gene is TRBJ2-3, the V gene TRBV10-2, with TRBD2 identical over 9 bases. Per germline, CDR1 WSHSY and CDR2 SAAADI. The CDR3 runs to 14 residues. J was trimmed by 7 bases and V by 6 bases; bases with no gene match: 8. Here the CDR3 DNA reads TGCGCCAGCAGGGGGACTAGCCCCCGGAATACGCAGTATTTT. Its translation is CASRGTSPRNTQYF.

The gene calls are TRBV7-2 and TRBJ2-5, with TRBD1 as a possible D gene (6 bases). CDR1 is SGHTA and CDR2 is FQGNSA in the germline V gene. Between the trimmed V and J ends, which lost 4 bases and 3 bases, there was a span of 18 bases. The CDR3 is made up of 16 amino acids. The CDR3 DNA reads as TGTGCCAGCAGCTCCCCCAGGGGCCAGCGCGAAGAGACCCAGTACTTC. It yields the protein CASSSPRGQREETQYF.

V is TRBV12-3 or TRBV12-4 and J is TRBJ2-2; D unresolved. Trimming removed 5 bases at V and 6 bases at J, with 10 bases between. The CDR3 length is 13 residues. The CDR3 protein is CASSAPGPGELFF. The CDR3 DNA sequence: TGTGCCAGCAGTGCCCCGGGCCCCGGGGAGCTGTTTTTT.

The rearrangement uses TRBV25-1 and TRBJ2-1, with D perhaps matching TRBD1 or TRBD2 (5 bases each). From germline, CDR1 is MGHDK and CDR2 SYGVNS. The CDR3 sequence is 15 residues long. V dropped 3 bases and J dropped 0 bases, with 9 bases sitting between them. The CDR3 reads CASSDWGSSYNEQFF. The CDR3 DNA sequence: TGTGCCAGCAGTGACTGGGGGAGCTCCTACAATGAGCAGTTCTTC.